This T cell receptor beta chain was profiled in a study of beta chain features in type 1 diabetes. Whole-study findings and limits: Sequencing from cDNA could over-represent high-TCR-expressing cells. Whatever favoring of shorter templates PCR might show would apply equally to patients and controls. TCRB CDR3s from Type 1 diabetes patients were moderately but significantly shorter in all four CD4+ subsets.

V was shortened by 2 bases and J by 3 bases, with 11 bases between the two germline ends. The CDR3 is 14 amino acids. Per the germline V gene, CDR1 is SGHTA and CDR2 is FQGNSA. Cells sorted by CD45RO/CCR7/CD25/CD127/CD95/CD27 comprised CD4+ naive, central memory, regulatory and stem cell-like memory cells. As regards this clone: Its antigen is still unknown.

Reverse transcribing all isolated RNA meant expressed TCRB transcripts were sequenced. For naive, central memory and regulatory T cell samples, reads averaged around 3.5 million. Here immunoSEQ multiplex PCR was the method, and the copy in TCRdb shows in-frame clones only, minus some. The sample records 300,000 or so clones, roughly a tenth being singletons. This TCR was sampled from a man younger than 45 with type 1 diabetes. The chain links TRBV7-2 to TRBJ2-7, with a tentative D call TRBD1 (6 bases). Sequencing was carried out using central memory CD4+ T cells from blood. CDR3 region: CASSLNPQGYEQYF. The DNA of the CDR3 is TGTGCCAGCAGCTTAAACCCACAGGGCTACGAGCAGTACTTC.